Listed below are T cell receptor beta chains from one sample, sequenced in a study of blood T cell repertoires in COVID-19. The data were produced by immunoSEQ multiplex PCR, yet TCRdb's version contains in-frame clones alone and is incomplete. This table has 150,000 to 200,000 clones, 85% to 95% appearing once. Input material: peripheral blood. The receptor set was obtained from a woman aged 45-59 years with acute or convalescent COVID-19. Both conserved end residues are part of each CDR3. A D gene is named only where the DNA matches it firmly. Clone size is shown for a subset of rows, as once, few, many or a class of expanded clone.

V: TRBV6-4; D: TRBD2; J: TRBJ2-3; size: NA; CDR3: CASSRVAGGTDTQYF; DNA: TGTGCCAGCAGTAGGGTAGCGGGAGGCACAGATACGCAGTATTTT
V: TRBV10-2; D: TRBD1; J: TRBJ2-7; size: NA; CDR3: CASSTNDRGSLYEQYF; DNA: TGCGCCAGCAGTACTAACGACAGGGGCTCCCTCTACGAGCAGTACTTC
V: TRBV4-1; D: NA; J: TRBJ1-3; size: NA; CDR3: CASSQVEGVDSGNTIYF; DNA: TGCGCCAGCAGCCAAGTTGAAGGGGTTGACTCTGGAAACACCATATATTTT
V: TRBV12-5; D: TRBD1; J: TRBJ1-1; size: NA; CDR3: CASGPTGATEAFF; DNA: TGTGCTAGTGGCCCGACAGGGGCCACTGAAGCTTTCTTT
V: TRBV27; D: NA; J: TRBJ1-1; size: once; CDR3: CASSSPRNTEAFF; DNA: TGTGCCAGCAGTTCCCCGAGGAACACTGAAGCTTTCTTT
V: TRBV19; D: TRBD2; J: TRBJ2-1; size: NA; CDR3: CASSGTSGSFYNEQFF; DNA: TGTGCCAGTAGTGGGACTAGCGGGAGTTTCTACAATGAGCAGTTCTTC
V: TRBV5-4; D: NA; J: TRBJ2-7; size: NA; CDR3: CASSSLAGPEQYF; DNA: TGTGCCAGCAGCTCCTTGGCAGGCCCCGAGCAGTACTTC
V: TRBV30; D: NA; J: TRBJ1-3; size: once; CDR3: CAWSVSGDLAGNTIYF; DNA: TGTGCCTGGAGTGTCTCGGGGGACCTTGCCGGGAACACCATATATTTT
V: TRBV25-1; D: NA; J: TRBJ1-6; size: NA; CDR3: CASSGGHYNSPLHF; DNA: TGTGCCAGCAGTGGTGGCCACTATAATTCACCCCTCCACTTT
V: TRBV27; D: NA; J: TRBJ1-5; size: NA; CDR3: CASSLKGSQVSNQPQHF; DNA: TGTGCCAGCAGTTTAAAAGGCTCACAGGTGAGCAATCAGCCCCAGCATTTT
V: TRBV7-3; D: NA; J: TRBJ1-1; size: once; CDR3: CASSPGGGHPEAFF; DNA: TGTGCCAGCAGCCCCGGGGGGGGACACCCTGAAGCTTTCTTT
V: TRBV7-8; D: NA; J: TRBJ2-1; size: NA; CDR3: CASSLLVPHEQFF; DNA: TGTGCCAGCAGCTTACTTGTTCCCCATGAGCAGTTCTTC
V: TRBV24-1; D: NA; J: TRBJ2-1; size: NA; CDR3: CATSDSGDNGPYNEQFF; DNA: TGTGCCACCAGTGATTCCGGGGACAACGGCCCGTACAATGAGCAGTTCTTC
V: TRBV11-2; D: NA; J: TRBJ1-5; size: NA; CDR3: CASSLGQPNQPQHF; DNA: TGTGCCAGCAGCCTCGGACAGCCCAATCAGCCCCAGCATTTT
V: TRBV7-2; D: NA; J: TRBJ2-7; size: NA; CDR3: CASSLVTAGDYEQYF; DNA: TGTGCCAGCAGCTTAGTTACGGCGGGCGACTACGAGCAGTACTTC
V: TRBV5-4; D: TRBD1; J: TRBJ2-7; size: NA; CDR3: CASSSTGIGYEQYF; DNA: TGTGCCAGCAGCTCGACAGGGATCGGCTACGAGCAGTACTTC
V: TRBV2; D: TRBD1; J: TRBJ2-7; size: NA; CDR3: CASSWQGDTNEQYF; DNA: TGTGCCAGCTCATGGCAGGGGGACACGAACGAGCAGTACTTC
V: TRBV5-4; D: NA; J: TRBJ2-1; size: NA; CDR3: CASSSEYNEQFF; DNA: TGTGCCAGCAGCTCCGAGTACAATGAGCAGTTCTTC
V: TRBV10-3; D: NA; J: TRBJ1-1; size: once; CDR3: CAIKAGEYTEAFF; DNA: TGTGCCATCAAAGCAGGGGAATACACTGAAGCTTTCTTT
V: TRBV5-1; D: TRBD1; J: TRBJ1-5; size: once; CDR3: CASSPIRQGVNQPQHF; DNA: TGCGCCAGCAGCCCGATAAGACAGGGTGTCAATCAGCCCCAGCATTTT
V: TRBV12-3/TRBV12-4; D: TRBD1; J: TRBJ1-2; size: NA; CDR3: CASSQAGTEIYTF; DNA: TGTGCCAGCAGTCAAGCCGGGACAGAGATCTACACCTTC
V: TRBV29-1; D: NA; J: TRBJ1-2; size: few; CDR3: CSAPGGYGYTF; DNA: TGCAGCGCCCCCGGGGGTTATGGCTACACCTTC
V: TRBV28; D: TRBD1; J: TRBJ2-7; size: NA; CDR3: CASSLMGTGAEQYF; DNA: TGTGCCAGCAGTTTAATGGGGACAGGGGCCGAGCAGTACTTC
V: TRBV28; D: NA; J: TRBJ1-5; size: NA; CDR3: CASSLTGTSNQPQHF; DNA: TGTGCCAGCAGTTTAACAGGGACTAGCAATCAGCCCCAGCATTTT
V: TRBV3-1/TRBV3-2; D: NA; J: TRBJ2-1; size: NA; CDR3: CASSHWGGRYNEQFF; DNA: TGTGCCAGCAGTCACTGGGGGGGCCGGTACAATGAGCAGTTCTTC
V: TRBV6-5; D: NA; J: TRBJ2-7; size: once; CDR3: CASSQRRTHHYEQYF; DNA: TGTGCCAGCAGTCAACGGAGGACCCATCACTACGAGCAGTACTTC
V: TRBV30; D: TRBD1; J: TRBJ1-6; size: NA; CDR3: CAWVGDRGNSPLHF; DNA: TGTGCCTGGGTGGGGGACAGGGGGAATTCACCCCTCCACTTT
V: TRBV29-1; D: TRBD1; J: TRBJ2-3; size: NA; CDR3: CSVGAGGRADTQYF; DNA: TGCAGCGTAGGGGCAGGGGGCAGGGCAGATACGCAGTATTTT
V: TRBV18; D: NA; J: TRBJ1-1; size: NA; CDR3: CASSPPGYTEAFF; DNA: TGTGCCAGCTCACCCCCGGGATACACTGAAGCTTTCTTT
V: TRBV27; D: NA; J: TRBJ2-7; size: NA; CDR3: CASSPTRTYEQYF; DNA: TGTGCCAGCAGCCCAACTAGAACCTACGAGCAGTACTTC
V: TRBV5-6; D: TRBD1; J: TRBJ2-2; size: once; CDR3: CASSWSGGTGNTGELFF; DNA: TGTGCCAGCAGCTGGAGTGGTGGGACAGGGAACACCGGGGAGCTGTTTTTT
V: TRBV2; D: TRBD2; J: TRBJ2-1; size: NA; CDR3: CASRTSGRPYNEQFF; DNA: TGTGCCAGCAGGACTAGCGGGAGGCCGTACAATGAGCAGTTCTTC
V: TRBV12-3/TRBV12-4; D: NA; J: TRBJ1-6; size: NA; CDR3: CASSFVRDSPLHF; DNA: TGTGCCAGCAGTTTTGTGAGGGATTCACCCCTCCACTTT
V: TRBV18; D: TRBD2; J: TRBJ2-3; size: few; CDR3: CASRPGTSGSDTQYF; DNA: TGTGCCAGCCGACCGGGGACTAGTGGGTCAGATACGCAGTATTTT
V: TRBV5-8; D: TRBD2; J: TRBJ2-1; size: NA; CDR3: CASSLGGSSYNEQFF; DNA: TGTGCCAGCAGCTTGGGCGGGAGCTCCTACAATGAGCAGTTCTTC
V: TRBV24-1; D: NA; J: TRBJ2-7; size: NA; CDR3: CATSQGGTYEQYF; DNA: TGTGCCACCAGTCAAGGGGGAACCTACGAGCAGTACTTC
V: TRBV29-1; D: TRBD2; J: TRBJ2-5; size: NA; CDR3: CSVDPGLAKETQYF; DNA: TGCAGCGTTGATCCGGGACTAGCGAAGGAGACCCAGTACTTC
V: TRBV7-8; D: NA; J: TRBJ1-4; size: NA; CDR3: CASSAEGGTNEKLFF; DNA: TGTGCCAGCAGCGCCGAGGGTGGCACTAATGAAAAACTGTTTTTT
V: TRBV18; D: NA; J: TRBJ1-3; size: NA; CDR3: CASSPGRPISGNTIYF; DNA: TGTGCCAGCTCACCGGGCAGGCCGATTTCTGGAAACACCATATATTTT
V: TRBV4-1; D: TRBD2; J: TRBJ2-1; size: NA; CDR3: CASSQPTSGSPRRNEQFF; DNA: TGCGCCAGCAGCCAGCCCACTAGCGGGAGTCCTAGGCGGAATGAGCAGTTCTTC
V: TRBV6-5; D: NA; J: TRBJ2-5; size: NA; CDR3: CASSFRQGQETQYF; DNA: TGTGCCAGCAGTTTCCGGCAGGGCCAAGAGACCCAGTACTTC
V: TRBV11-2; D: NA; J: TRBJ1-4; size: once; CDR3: CASRSSGGFNEKLFF; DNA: TGTGCCAGCCGTTCGAGCGGGGGTTTTAATGAAAAACTGTTTTTT
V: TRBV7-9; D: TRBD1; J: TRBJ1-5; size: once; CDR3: CASSSTQQGNQPQHF; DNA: TGTGCCAGCAGCTCGACTCAACAGGGGAATCAGCCCCAGCATTTT
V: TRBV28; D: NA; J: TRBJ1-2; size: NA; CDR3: CASRSTGANYGYTF; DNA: TGTGCCAGCAGGTCGACAGGTGCTAACTATGGCTACACCTTC
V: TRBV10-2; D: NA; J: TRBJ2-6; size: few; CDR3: CASSVKGVTGANVLTF; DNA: TGCGCCAGCAGTGTAAAAGGGGTGACCGGGGCCAACGTCCTGACTTTC
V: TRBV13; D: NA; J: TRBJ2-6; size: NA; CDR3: CASTLGSGANVLTF; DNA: TGTGCCAGCACCCTGGGGAGTGGGGCCAACGTCCTGACTTTC
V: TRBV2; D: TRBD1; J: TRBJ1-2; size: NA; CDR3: CASSRGQGYGYTF; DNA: TGTGCCAGCAGCCGCGGACAGGGCTATGGCTACACCTTC
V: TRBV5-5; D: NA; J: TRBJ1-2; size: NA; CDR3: CASSLAQTAGYTF; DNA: TGTGCCAGCAGCTTGGCCCAGACAGCCGGCTACACCTTC
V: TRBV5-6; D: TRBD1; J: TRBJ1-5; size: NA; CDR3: CASSFYRGNQPQHF; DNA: TGTGCCAGCAGCTTCTACAGGGGAAATCAGCCCCAGCATTTT
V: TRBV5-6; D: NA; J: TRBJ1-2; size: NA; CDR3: CASSLGADSKRSDGYTF; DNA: TGTGCCAGCAGCCTTGGGGCAGACTCTAAACGGTCGGATGGCTACACCTTC
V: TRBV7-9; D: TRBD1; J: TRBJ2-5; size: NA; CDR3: CASSSQDRGGGETQYF; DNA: TGTGCCAGCAGCTCCCAGGACAGGGGCGGCGGAGAGACCCAGTACTTC
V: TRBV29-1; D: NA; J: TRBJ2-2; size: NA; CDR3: CSASPGAGELFF; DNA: TGCAGCGCCTCCCCAGGGGCCGGGGAGCTGTTTTTT